The clone carrying this T cell receptor beta chain was observed many times. Its target is not known. Germline CDR1 and CDR2: LNHDA and SQIVND (reference sequence). The CDR3 is 15 amino acids. V dropped 5 bases and J dropped 5; count of bases not matched to a gene: 11. This record belongs to a study of human T cells and chemical hapten exposure. Study-level points and caveats: Donors were affected by alopecia, so their immune reaction might vary from that of healthy individuals. Once DPC sensitization occurred, TCRs above 1 in 1000 frequency showed no change.

Time point here: patch test 2, 6 weeks after DPC sensitization. The treatment: therapeutic diphenylcyclopropenone sensitization with weekly scalp DPC. Each patch test followed a blood draw. Participating donors were patients with alopecia, aged 18 to 70 years, considered appropriate candidates for DPC. TCRdb re-called the RACE reads through MiXCR, storing one row per CDR3 protein. The table includes approximately 100,000 distinct CDR3 sequences, about a tenth detected once. The TCR comes from a woman in her thirties or forties with alopecia areata. Some clones in this sample may be carry-over from other donors' samples. This specimen consisted of whole blood, obtained in connection with sensitization to the hapten diphenylcyclopropenone (DPC). The chain carries TRBV19 and TRBJ2-7; 8 bases align to TRBD1. CDR3: CASSRPGQETDEQYF. In DNA, the CDR3 is TGTGCCAGTAGTCGACCGGGACAGGAGACCGACGAGCAGTACTTC.